The source of this T cell receptor beta chain is a study of blood T cell repertoires in COVID-19. Study context: Sites in the United States, Italy and Spain provided acute and convalescent COVID-19 samples. Nucleic acid was either cDNA or gDNA, and it came from T cells, B-cell-depleted T cells, or PBMCs.

Germline CDR1 reads MDHEN; CDR2 reads SYDVKM. There are 14 residues in the CDR3. The V gene lost 5 bases and the J gene lost 2 bases, with 10 bases spanning the gap. Participant ages covered roughly 18 to 90 years across some 25 US areas. Researchers sorted participants into cohorts using their self-reported clinical history. Assay used: immunoSEQ multiplex PCR; TCRdb lists only in-frame clones, some missing. The table records over 200,000 clones, roughly 86% of them present only once. This clone occurred once. The chain recombines TRBV28 with TRBJ1-3; D remains ambiguous. The clonotype comes from a man aged 18 to 35 with acute COVID-19. Sequenced: PBMCs or T cells enriched from blood (not recorded which). Here the CDR3 DNA reads TGTGCCAGCAGTGATACAAATACTGGAAACACCATATATTTT. This sequence encodes CASSDTNTGNTIYF.